The T cell receptor (beta chain) under discussion was sequenced for a study of shared clonotypes between healthy human individuals. Study-level background: The cohort comprised a couple of women and a few men. Their ages spanned 18 to 49 years.

Notes on the study in general: There were few donors, and this limited the genetic and exposure-history diversity represented.

V was clipped by 5 bases and J by 7 bases; unmatched bases: 4. From germline, CDR1 is SGHAT and CDR2 FQNNGV. The CDR3 is 13 amino acids. A note on this clone: Its antigen is unknown.

TCRdb keeps only in-frame clones here, not all; method: immunoSEQ multiplex PCR. Of 400,000 to 600,000 clones in the sample, about 80% were seen once. Sequencing was performed on PBMCs. This sequence was found in a woman in her forties in good health. Some clones in this sample may be carry-over from other donors' samples. The chain recombines TRBV11-2 with TRBJ2-1, with 8 nucleotides matching TRBD1. CDR3 region: CASSQGAGNEQFF. The CDR3 DNA is TGTGCCAGCAGCCAGGGGGCGGGAAATGAGCAGTTCTTC. The full variable domain, completed using reference TRBV11-2 and TRBJ2-1, is EAGVAQSPRYKIIEKRQSVAFWCNPISGHATLYWYQQILGQGPKLLIQFQNNGVVDDSQLPKDRFSAERLKGVDSTLKIQPAKLEDSAVYLCASSQGAGNEQFFGPGTRLTVL.